The next 16 T cell receptor beta chains were all read from a single sample in a study of blood T cell repertoires in COVID-19. The method was immunoSEQ multiplex PCR; TCRdb's version includes in-frame clones alone and lacks a portion of them. The repertoire holds about 150,000 clones, approximately 88% seen once, with approximately 5% in the top ten. The sequenced material came from peripheral blood. The receptors derive from a human donor in a cohort sampled during active COVID-19.

J is TRBJ1-5 and V is TRBV4-1, with no clear D. CDR1 MGHRA and CDR2 YSYEKL come from the germline V gene. The V end lost 0 bases, the J end lost 1 base, and 10 bases lay between the germline ends. This CDR3 has 16 residues. The CDR3 DNA sequence: TGCGCCAGCAGCCAAGATTCCACCAGAAGCAATCAGCCCCAGCATTTT. Translating it yields CASSQDSTRSNQPQHF.

This chain connects TRBV6-4 to TRBJ2-5; 8 nucleotides line up with TRBD1. The CDR3 length is 17 residues. V lost 8 bases to trimming and J lost 2 bases; unmatched junction nucleotides: 16. Germline V gene lookup returns CDR1 MRHNA and CDR2 SNTAGT. CDR3 sequence reads: CASGGQDYLRRQETQYF. The CDR3, as DNA: TGTGCCAGCGGGGGACAGGATTATCTCCGCCGACAAGAGACCCAGTACTTC.

The rearrangement uses TRBV11-2 and TRBJ2-1, with 13 bases fitting TRBD2. The CDR3 runs to 16 residues. Germline trimming cut 4 bases from V and 4 bases from J; bases unmatched to any gene: 4. CDR1 is SGHAT and CDR2 is FQNNGV in the germline V gene. For the CDR3, the DNA is TGTGCCAGCAGCTCCGGGACTAGCGGGACTTACAATGAGCAGTTCTTC. It yields the protein CASSSGTSGTYNEQFF.

The chain links TRBV2 to TRBJ2-3, with D possibly TRBD1 on 6 matching bases. V lost 4 bases to trimming and J lost 7 bases, with 12 bases between them. The germline CDR1 and CDR2 sequences are SNHLY and FYNNEI. The CDR3 consists of 13 residues. The CDR3 loop is CASSGNREYTQYF. The CDR3 DNA sequence: TGTGCCAGCAGTGGTAACAGGGAATATACGCAGTATTTT. The variable domain in full, with the rest retrieved from reference TRBV2 and TRBJ2-3, is EPEVTQTPSHQVTQMGQEVILRCVPISNHLYFYWYRQILGQKVEFLVSFYNNEISEKSEIFDDQFSVERPDGSNFTLKIRSTKLEDSAMYFCASSGNREYTQYFGPGTRLTVL.

DNA of the CDR3: TGTGCCAGCAGCTTAGATCCGGGACAGGGTAACTATGGCTACACCTTC. Amino acid sequence: CASSLDPGQGNYGYTF. V usage is TRBV11-2 and J usage is TRBJ1-2, with 9 bases lining up with TRBD1. V gave up 0 bases and J gave up 1 base; unmatched junction bases: 3. Germline V gene lookup returns CDR1 SGHAT and CDR2 FQNNGV. CDR3 length: 16 amino acids.

This sequence joins TRBV9 and TRBJ1-2; 9 bases fit TRBD1. This CDR3 spans 15 amino acids. Losses at the gene ends were 3 bases for V and 5 bases for J; bases not matched to a gene: 8. The germline V gene encodes CDR1 SGDLS and CDR2 YYNGEE. The CDR3 region is CASSGPTGGNYGYTF. CDR3 DNA: TGTGCCAGCAGCGGCCCGACAGGGGGTAATTATGGCTACACCTTC.

The chain recombines TRBV3-1 (or the pseudogene TRBV3-2) with TRBJ2-5, with TRBD1 identical over 8 bases. V lost 0 bases to trimming and J lost 1 base; unmatched junction nucleotides: 1. Per the germline V gene, CDR1 is LGHDT and CDR2 is YNNKEL (reference sequence). The CDR3 has 15 residues. The CDR3 sequence is CASSQDGQGQETQYF. CDR3 DNA: TGTGCCAGCAGCCAAGACGGACAGGGCCAAGAGACCCAGTACTTC.

The V gene is TRBV7-8, the J gene TRBJ2-5; possible D gene TRBD1, 6 bases. CDR3 length equals 15 residues. Per the germline V gene, CDR1 is SGHVS and CDR2 is FQNEAQ. The V end lost 5 bases, the J end lost 3 bases, and 16 bases lay between the germline ends. DNA of the CDR3: TGTGCCAGCAGCCAACCTCACAGGGTGGAAGAGACCCAGTACTTC. It translates to CASSQPHRVEETQYF.

V usage is TRBV4-2 and J usage is TRBJ1-3; D remains ambiguous. CDR3 length: 15 residues. Germline CDR1 and CDR2: LGHNA and YNFKEQ. The V end lost 0 bases, the J end lost 2 bases, and 8 bases lay between the germline ends. CDR3 DNA sequence: TGTGCCAGCAGCCAAGAGACTGTAACTGGAAACACCATATATTTT. It specifies CASSQETVTGNTIYF.

This sequence joins TRBV7-3 and TRBJ1-2; 12 positions agree with TRBD1. Germline CDR1 is SGHTA and CDR2 is FQGTGA. Germline trimming cut 8 bases from V and 6 bases from J; bases unmatched to any gene: 10. The CDR3 is made up of 15 amino acids. The CDR3 DNA is TGTGCCAGCGGCCTAGGGACAGGGGGCGGAGATGGCTACACCTTC. Residues: CASGLGTGGGDGYTF. The variable domain in full, with the rest retrieved from reference TRBV7-3 and TRBJ1-2, is GAGVSQTPSNKVTEKGKYVELRCDPISGHTALYWYRQSLGQGPEFLIYFQGTGAADDSGLPNDRFFAVRPEGSVSTLKIQRTERGDSAVYLCASGLGTGGGDGYTFGSGTRLTVV.

This CDR3 reads CASSRQGITEAFF. In nucleotides, the CDR3 is TGTGCCAGCAGCAGACAGGGGATAACTGAAGCTTTCTTT. The chain uses TRBV21-1 and TRBJ1-1; the D call TRBD1 from the table was never checked on the DNA. TRBV21-1 is flagged as a pseudogene. The length of the CDR3 is 13 residues.

This chain joins TRBV7-9 and TRBJ1-3; the D is unclear. V was trimmed by 1 base and J by 1 base, leaving 5 bases between them. Germline V lookup: CDR1 SEHNR, CDR2 FQNEAQ (reference sequence). This CDR3 is 14 amino acids long. As DNA, the CDR3 is TGTGCCAGCAGCTTAGGGGCTTCTGGAAACACCATATATTTT. Protein sequence: CASSLGASGNTIYF.

This clone is a singleton in its sample. This chain joins TRBV3-1 (or the pseudogene TRBV3-2) and TRBJ2-5, with TRBD2 matching 9 bases. The CDR3 extends over 15 amino acids. Germline trimming cut 3 bases from V and 2 bases from J; bases unmatched to any gene: 4. The germline V gene encodes CDR1 LGHDT and CDR2 YNNKEL (reference sequence). The CDR3 DNA reads TGTGCCAGCAGCCATCCTAGCGGGACGCAAGAGACCCAGTACTTC. Protein: CASSHPSGTQETQYF.

This chain connects TRBV2 to TRBJ2-7; 7 nucleotides agree with TRBD2. J gave up 2 bases and V 4 bases, and 5 bases lay outside the gene matches. Germline CDR1 and CDR2: SNHLY and FYNNEI. The CDR3 length is 14 residues. CDR3 sequence reads: CASSVGGSPYEQYF. CDR3 nucleotide sequence: TGTGCCAGCAGTGTCGGGGGGTCCCCCTACGAGCAGTACTTC. The full variable domain, with the rest looked up from reference TRBV2 and TRBJ2-7, is EPEVTQTPSHQVTQMGQEVILRCVPISNHLYFYWYRQILGQKVEFLVSFYNNEISEKSEIFDDQFSVERPDGSNFTLKIRSTKLEDSAMYFCASSVGGSPYEQYFGPGTRLTVT.

The chain employs TRBV6-5 and TRBJ1-1, with 7 bases identical to TRBD1. CDR1 and CDR2 (germline): MNHEY, SVGAGI. The length of the CDR3 is 14 residues. Trimming cost V 2 bases and J 4 bases; bases outside gene matches: 4. CDR3 nucleotides: TGTGCCAGCAGTTACAGACAGGGACGCACTGAAGCTTTCTTT. This translates into CASSYRQGRTEAFF.

A few counts support this clone. The chain uses TRBV7-9 and TRBJ1-3; no clear D. The V end was cut by 0 bases, the J end by 2 bases, with 5 bases between. This CDR3 has 14 residues. CDR1 and CDR2 from the germline V gene are SEHNR and FQNEAQ (reference sequence). CDR3 sequence (DNA): TGTGCCAGCAGCTTAGCCCTAGCTGGAAACACCATATATTTT. As protein: CASSLALAGNTIYF. Full variable domain (missing parts from reference TRBV7-9 and TRBJ1-3): DTGVSQNPRHKITKRGQNVTFRCDPISEHNRLYWYRQTLGQGPEFLTYFQNEAQLEKSRLLSDRFSAERPKGSFSTLEIQRTEQGDSAMYLCASSLALAGNTIYFGEGSWLTVV.